The TCR beta chain under discussion was sequenced for a study of T-cell memory formation after mild COVID-19. Each CDR3 protein is one row after TCRdb ran MiXCR on the 5' RACE reads. Of more than 350,000 distinct CDR3 sequences listed, approximately 21% are singletons. In the case of this clonotype: Antigen unknown.

Notes on the study in general: The study found contracting CD4+ clones mainly in CM and EM and contracting CD8+ clones in EMRA.

With V trimmed by 0 bases and J by 8 bases, 6 bases remained unmatched. Germline V CDR1 and CDR2: SGHVS, FNYEAQ. The CDR3 runs 15 residues. The chain joins TRBV7-6 to TRBJ2-1; 8 bases line up with TRBD2. This clonotype was sampled from an adult woman who had mild COVID-19 (a few samples of this study predate the infection). Cell type and time point are not known. The sample was PBMCs or a T cell subset sorted from them (not recorded which). DNA of the CDR3: TGTGCCAGCAGCTTAGCGGCTAGCGGGTCCCATGAGCAGTTCTTC. Its translation is CASSLAASGSHEQFF.